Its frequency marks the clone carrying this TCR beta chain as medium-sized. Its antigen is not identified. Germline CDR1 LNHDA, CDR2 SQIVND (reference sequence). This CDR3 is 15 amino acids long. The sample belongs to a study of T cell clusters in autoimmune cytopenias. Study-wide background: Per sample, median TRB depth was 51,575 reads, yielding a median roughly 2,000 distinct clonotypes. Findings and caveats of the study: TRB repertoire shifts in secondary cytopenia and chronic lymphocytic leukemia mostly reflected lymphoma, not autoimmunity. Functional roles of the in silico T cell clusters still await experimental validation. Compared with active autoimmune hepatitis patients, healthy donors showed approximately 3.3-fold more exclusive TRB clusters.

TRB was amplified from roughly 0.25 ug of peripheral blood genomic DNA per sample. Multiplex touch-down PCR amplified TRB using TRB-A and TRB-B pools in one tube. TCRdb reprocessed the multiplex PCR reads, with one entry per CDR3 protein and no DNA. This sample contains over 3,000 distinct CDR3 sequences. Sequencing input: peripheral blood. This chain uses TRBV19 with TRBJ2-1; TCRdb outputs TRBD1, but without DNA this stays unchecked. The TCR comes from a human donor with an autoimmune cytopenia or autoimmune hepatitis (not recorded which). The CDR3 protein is CASSIRDPLVNEQFF.